This T cell receptor beta chain was sequenced during a study of cytomegalovirus exposure and HLA in healthy donors. The CDR3 has 17 amino acids. J lost 0 bases, V lost 1 base, and 8 bases had no gene match. Germline V lookup: CDR1 SGHRS, CDR2 YFSETQ. Sequencing used immunoSEQ multiplex PCR; TCRdb keeps in-frame clones, though not all of them. Here the sample spans around 63,000 clones, roughly nine tenths being singletons. The specimen was PBMCs. The J gene is TRBJ2-7, the V gene TRBV5-1; 9 positions match TRBD1. The receptor was derived from a woman under 30 in good health and CMV-seronegative. In nucleotides, the CDR3 is TGCGCCAGCAGCTTGTCTGCCGGGGACAGGGCCTCCTACGAGCAGTACTTC. Translating gives CASSLSAGDRASYEQYF.